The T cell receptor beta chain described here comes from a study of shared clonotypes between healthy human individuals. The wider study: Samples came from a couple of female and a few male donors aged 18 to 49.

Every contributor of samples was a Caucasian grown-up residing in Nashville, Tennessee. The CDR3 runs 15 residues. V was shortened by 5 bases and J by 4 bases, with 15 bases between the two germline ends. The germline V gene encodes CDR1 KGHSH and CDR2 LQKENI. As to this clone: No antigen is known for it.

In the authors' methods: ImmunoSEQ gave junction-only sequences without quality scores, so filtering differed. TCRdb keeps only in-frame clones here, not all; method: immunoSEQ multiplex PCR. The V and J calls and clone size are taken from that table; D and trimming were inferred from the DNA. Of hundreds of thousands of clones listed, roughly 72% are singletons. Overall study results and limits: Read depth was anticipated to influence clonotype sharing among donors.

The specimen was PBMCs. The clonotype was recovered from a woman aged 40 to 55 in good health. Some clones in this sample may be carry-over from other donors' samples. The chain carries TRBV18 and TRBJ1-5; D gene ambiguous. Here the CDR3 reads CASSDSVGLNQPQHF. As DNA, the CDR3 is TGTGCCAGCTCAGATAGTGTAGGGCTAAATCAGCCCCAGCATTTT.